The clone carrying this TCR beta chain was recorded only once. The entry originates in a study of blood T cell repertoires in COVID-19. Study details: Samples representing acute and convalescent COVID-19 were sourced from the United States, Italy and Spain.

This CDR3 contains 18 residues. V dropped 2 bases and J dropped 1 base, with 19 bases sitting between them. The germline gives CDR1 MNHNS, CDR2 SASEGT. Recruited during active infection, patients (from Seattle) were subsequently followed longitudinally. In the study's own analysis: Amplification from reference gene primers served as the basis for estimated nucleated cell counts. Sequenced by immunoSEQ multiplex PCR; TCRdb stores in-frame clones only, minus some. V, J and clone size reflect that table, while D and trimming were determined from the DNA. The sample records just under 65,000 clones, 78% being singletons.

The source material was peripheral blood. This TCR came from a man aged 55 to 70 with COVID-19, enrolled during active disease. The V gene is TRBV6-1, the J gene TRBJ2-3; possible D gene TRBD2, 6 bases. The chain's CDR3 is CASSEYPPRASGTDTQYF. CDR3 bases: TGTGCCAGCAGTGAATACCCCCCAAGGGCTAGCGGCACAGATACGCAGTATTTT.